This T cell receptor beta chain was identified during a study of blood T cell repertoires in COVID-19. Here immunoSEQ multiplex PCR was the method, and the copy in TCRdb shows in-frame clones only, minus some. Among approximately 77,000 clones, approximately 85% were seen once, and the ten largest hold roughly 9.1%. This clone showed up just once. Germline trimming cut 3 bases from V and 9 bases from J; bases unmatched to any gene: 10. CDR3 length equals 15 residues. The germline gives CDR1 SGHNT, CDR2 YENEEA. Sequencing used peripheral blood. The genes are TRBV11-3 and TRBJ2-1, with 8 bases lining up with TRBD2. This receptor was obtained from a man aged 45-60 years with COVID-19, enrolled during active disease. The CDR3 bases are TGTGCCAGCAGCTTTGGGCGGACTAGCTATGTTGAGCAGTTCTTC. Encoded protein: CASSFGRTSYVEQFF.